The following is a T cell receptor (beta chain) sequence with its context. Its antigen is not identified. Using immunoSEQ multiplex PCR, the repertoire was profiled, and TCRdb retains in-frame clones only, with some absent. The data show over a million clones, roughly 96% seen once. These data originate in a study of shared clonotypes between healthy human individuals. Whole-study findings and limits: Sharing across a few donors was seen in 4% to 6.5% of naive CD4 clonotypes.

The V gene's germline CDR1 is MDHEN and CDR2 SYDVKM. V shed 4 bases and J shed 7 bases, with 17 bases lying between them. The CDR3 covers 15 residues. The V and J genes are TRBV28 and TRBJ2-1; possibly TRBD2 for D (6 bases). The sequenced sample consisted of naive CD4+ T cells sorted from blood. The subset here: CD45RA+ positively selected. The receptor was isolated from a man aged 30 to 39 in good health. CDR3 sequence: CASSSPTLEGNEQFF. The CDR3 nucleotides read TGTGCCAGCAGTTCCCCGACCCTGGAGGGTAATGAGCAGTTCTTC.